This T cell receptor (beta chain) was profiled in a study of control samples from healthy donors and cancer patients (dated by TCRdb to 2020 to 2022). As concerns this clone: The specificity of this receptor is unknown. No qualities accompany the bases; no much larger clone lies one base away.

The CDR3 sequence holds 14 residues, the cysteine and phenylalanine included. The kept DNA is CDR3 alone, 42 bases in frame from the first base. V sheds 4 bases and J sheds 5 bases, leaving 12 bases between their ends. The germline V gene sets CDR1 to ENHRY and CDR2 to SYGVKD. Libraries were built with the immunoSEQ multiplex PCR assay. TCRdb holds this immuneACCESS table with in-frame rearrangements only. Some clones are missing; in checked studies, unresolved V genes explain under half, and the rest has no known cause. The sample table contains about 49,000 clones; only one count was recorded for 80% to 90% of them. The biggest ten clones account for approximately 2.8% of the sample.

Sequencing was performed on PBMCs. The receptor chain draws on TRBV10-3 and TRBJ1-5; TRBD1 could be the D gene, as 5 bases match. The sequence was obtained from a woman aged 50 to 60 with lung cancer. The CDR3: CAISAGGNDQPQHF. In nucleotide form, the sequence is TGTGCCATCAGTGCTGGGGGGAACGATCAGCCCCAGCATTTT.